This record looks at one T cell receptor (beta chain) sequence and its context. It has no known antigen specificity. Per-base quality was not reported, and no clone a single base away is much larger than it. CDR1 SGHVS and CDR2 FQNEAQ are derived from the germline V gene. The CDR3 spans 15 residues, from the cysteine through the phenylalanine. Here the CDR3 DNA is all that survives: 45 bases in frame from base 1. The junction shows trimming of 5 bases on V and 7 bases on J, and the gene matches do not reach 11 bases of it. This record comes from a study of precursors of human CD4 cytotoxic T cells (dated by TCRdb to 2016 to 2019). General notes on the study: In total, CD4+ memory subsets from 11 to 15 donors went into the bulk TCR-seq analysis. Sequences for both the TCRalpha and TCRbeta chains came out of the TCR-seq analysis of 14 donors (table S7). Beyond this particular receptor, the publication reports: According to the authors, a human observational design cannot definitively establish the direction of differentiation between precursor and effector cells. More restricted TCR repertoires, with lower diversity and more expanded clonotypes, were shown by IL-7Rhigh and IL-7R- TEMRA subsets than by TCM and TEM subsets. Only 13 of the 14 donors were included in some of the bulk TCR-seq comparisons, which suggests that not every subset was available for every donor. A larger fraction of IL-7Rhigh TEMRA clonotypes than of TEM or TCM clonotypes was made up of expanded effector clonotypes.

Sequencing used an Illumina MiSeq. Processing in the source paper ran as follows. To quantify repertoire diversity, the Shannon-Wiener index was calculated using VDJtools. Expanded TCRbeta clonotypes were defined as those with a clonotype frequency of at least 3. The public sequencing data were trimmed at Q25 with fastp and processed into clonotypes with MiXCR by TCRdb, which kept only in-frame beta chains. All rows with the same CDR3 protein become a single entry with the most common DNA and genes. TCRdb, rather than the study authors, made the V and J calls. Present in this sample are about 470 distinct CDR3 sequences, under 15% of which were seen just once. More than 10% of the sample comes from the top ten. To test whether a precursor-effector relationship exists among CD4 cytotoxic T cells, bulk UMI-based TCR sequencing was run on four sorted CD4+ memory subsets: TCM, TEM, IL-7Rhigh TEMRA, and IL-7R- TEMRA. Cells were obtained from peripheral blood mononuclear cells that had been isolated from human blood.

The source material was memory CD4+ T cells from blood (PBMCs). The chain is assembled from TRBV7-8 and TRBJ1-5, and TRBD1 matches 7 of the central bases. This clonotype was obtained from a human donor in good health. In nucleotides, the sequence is TGTGCCAGCAGCCCAGACAGGGCCTCGGTCCAGCCCCAGCATTTT. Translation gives CASSPDRASVQPQHF.